Following are 20 T cell receptor beta chains from one sample sequenced in a study of regulatory T cells in long-lasting Graves disease. For TCR beta, libraries came from iRepertoire HTBI primers and Arm-PCR of CDR3 regions. MiXCR, applied by TCRdb to the multiplex PCR reads, yields one record per CDR3 protein. The data contain around 400,000 distinct CDR3 sequences, about 11% of them singletons. Time point denoted: newly diagnosed GD, antithyroid drugs for less than 3 months. PBMCs provided the RNA from which the TCR library was made. This sample also appeared in a second study, on T cells in Graves' hyperthyroidism and ophthalmopathy.

The sample here was peripheral blood mononuclear cells (PBMCs), taken at new diagnosis, from a patient treated with antithyroid drugs. The receptors come from a woman aged 18-35 years with Graves disease.

This clonotype was seen ten or more times. V usage is TRBV7-2 and J usage is TRBJ1-2; D possibly corresponds to TRBD1 (5 bases). V was cut by 7 bases and J by 7 bases, with 25 bases left in between. From germline, CDR1 is SGHTA and CDR2 FQGNSA. This CDR3 is built from 16 residues. CDR3 in amino acids: CASTPPVGLARGGYTF. As DNA, the CDR3 is TGTGCCAGCACACCACCGGTGGGTTTGGCGAGGGGTGGCTACACCTTC.

In this sample, this clonotype turned up many times. The chain is built from TRBV12-3 or TRBV12-4 and TRBJ1-2; D is undetermined. This CDR3 has 14 residues. Deletions cut 10 bases from V and 4 bases from J, with 19 bases between. CDR3 region: CAITFTTQLYGYTF. The DNA of the CDR3 is TGTGCCATCACATTTACCACACAGCTCTATGGCTACACCTTC.

Regarding this clonotype: A much larger clone lies one base from this, so it may be a read error. V is TRBV7-9 and J is TRBJ2-7, with D perhaps TRBD2 (6 bases). The V end lost 5 bases, the J end lost 5 bases, and 16 bases lay between the germline ends. This CDR3 spans 14 amino acids. In germline, CDR1 is SEHNR, CDR2 FQNEAQ (reference sequence). The CDR3 sequence: CASSARGRINEQYF. In DNA form, the CDR3 reads TGTGCCAGCAGCGCTCGGGGGAGGATCAACGAGCAGTACTTC.

The chain combines TRBV7-9 with TRBJ1-1, with TRBD1 identical over 9 bases. The V segment lost 2 bases and the J segment 5 bases; nucleotides outside the gene matches: 9. Germline V gene lookup returns CDR1 SEHNR and CDR2 FQNEAQ (reference sequence). This CDR3 region has 16 residues. The CDR3 DNA reads as TGTGCCAGCAGCTTATGGCCTACAGGGGGCCGGACTGAAGCTTTCTTT. It codes for CASSLWPTGGRTEAFF.

J is TRBJ1-6 and V is TRBV7-2; D not resolved. The CDR3 totals 17 residues. V was clipped by 5 bases and J by 0 bases, with 14 bases between them. From germline, CDR1 is SGHTA and CDR2 FQGNSA. The CDR3 bases are TGTGCCAGCAGCCTAGGCGGCACCAGCTCCTATAATTCACCCCTCCACTTT. This sequence encodes CASSLGGTSSYNSPLHF.

The V call is TRBV20-1, the J call TRBJ2-2, with D possibly being TRBD1 or TRBD2 (5 bases each). The ends were cut back, 6 bases at V and 1 base at J, with 15 bases in the middle. The CDR3 consists of 15 residues. CDR1 is DFQATT and CDR2 is SNEGSKA in the germline V gene (reference sequence). The CDR3 sequence is CSARVSGLNTGELFF. The DNA of the CDR3 is TGCAGTGCCAGGGTCAGCGGCCTGAACACCGGGGAGCTGTTTTTT.

The table lists this clonotype with a few counts. V gene TRBV12-3 or TRBV12-4 combines with J gene TRBJ2-7; D might be TRBD1 (5 bases). The length of the CDR3 is 16 residues. V was shortened by 8 bases and J by 1 base, with 21 bases between the two germline ends. CDR3 bases: TGTGCCAGCTCGGGTGGTTGGGGCTTACCTTCCTACGAGCAGTACTTC. This codes for CASSGGWGLPSYEQYF.

V is TRBV6-1 and J is TRBJ2-1; TRBD1 matches at 11 bases. CDR1 and CDR2 from the germline V gene are MNHNS and SASEGT. The CDR3 covers 14 residues. J lost 7 bases, V lost 6 bases, and 5 bases had no gene match. This chain's CDR3 is CASSGTGGSNEQFF. The CDR3 DNA reads as TGTGCCAGCAGCGGGACAGGGGGGTCGAATGAGCAGTTCTTC.

The V gene is TRBV11-2, the J gene TRBJ1-1, with D perhaps TRBD1 (5 bases). The CDR3 loop spans 14 amino acids. V lost 7 bases and J 6 bases, leaving 18 bases between the germline ends. The germline gives CDR1 SGHAT, CDR2 FQNNGV. The CDR3 nucleotides are TGTGCCAGCATGGTCGGGGGTTTTTCGGCTGAAGCTTTCTTT. Its protein product is CASMVGGFSAEAFF.

This clonotype was observed at least ten times. The CDR3 region has the DNA TGTGCCAGCAGCCTCGACAGCTTTGGGGCCCCAGCAGATACGCAGTATTTT. It encodes CASSLDSFGAPADTQYF. The chain has TRBV7-6 and TRBJ2-3, with D perhaps TRBD1 (5 bases). The CDR3 loop spans 17 amino acids. CDR1 SGHVS and CDR2 FNYEAQ come from the germline V gene. Trimming pared 5 bases from V and 4 bases from J, leaving 22 bases between.

Many counts were recorded for this clonotype. CDR3 region: CASSLQGLDSNQPQHF. The CDR3 nucleotides read TGTGCCAGCAGTTTACAGGGACTGGATAGCAATCAGCCCCAGCATTTT. The rearrangement joins TRBV12-3 or TRBV12-4 to TRBJ1-5; D perhaps matches TRBD1 (5 bases). Trimming took 2 bases from V and 0 from J, leaving 11 bases between them. CDR3 length: 16 residues.

This clonotype was seen repeatedly, ten times or more. The CDR3 DNA reads TGTGCCAGCAGCCCGGGACAGGGAAACTATGGCTACACCTTC. As protein: CASSPGQGNYGYTF. V gene TRBV7-3 combines with J gene TRBJ1-2; 9 bases map to TRBD1. The CDR3 is 14 residues long. The V gene end was trimmed by 5 bases and the J gene end by 2 bases; junction bases not matched to a gene: 3. From germline, CDR1 is SGHTA and CDR2 FQGTGA.

This clonotype was counted ten times or more. The rearrangement links TRBV27 to TRBJ1-1; possibly TRBD1 for D (6 bases). CDR3 length: 14 residues. Trimming left V 6 bases short and J 4 bases short, with 15 bases between. Germline CDR1 and CDR2: MNHEY and SMNVEV (reference sequence). The CDR3, as DNA: TGTGCCAGCAGCGTCGACAGGAGATCCACTGAAGCTTTCTTT. The encoded protein is CASSVDRRSTEAFF.

This clonotype appeared many times. The rearrangement uses TRBV11-1 and TRBJ2-1; D uncertain. Germline loops: CDR1 SGHAT, CDR2 FQDESV (reference sequence). The CDR3 has 15 residues. V was pared by 2 bases and J by 6 bases, with 14 bases between. CDR3 sequence (DNA): TGTGCCAGCAGCTTAAGCAACACCAACTTCAATGAGCAGTTCTTC. This translates into CASSLSNTNFNEQFF.

This clonotype appeared many times. J is TRBJ2-1 and V is TRBV7-3, with TRBD2 matching 14 bases. Germline V lookup: CDR1 SGHTA, CDR2 FQGTGA. This CDR3 comprises 18 residues. J lost 6 bases, V lost 1 base, and 8 bases had no gene match. The chain's CDR3 is CASSLNPAGLAGVNEQFF. The CDR3, as DNA: TGTGCCAGCAGCTTAAACCCCGCGGGACTAGCGGGGGTCAATGAGCAGTTCTTC.

The chain joins TRBV20-1 to TRBJ2-1; D call uncertain. This CDR3 is built from 12 residues. The germline V and J ends were trimmed by 6 bases and 2 bases, with 8 bases remaining between them. The germline CDR1 and CDR2 sequences are DFQATT and SNEGSKA (reference sequence). The CDR3 DNA follows: TGCAGTGCGGATTGGCCCTACAATGAGCAGTTCTTC. This codes for CSADWPYNEQFF.

The sample holds many counts of this clonotype. The CDR3 DNA follows: TGTGCCAGCAGCCAAGCACAGCTTAACTATGGCTACACCTTC. Translated, it gives CASSQAQLNYGYTF. The chain couples TRBV3-1 to TRBJ1-2; D not resolved. The CDR3 sequence is 14 residues long. The germline V gene has CDR1 LGHDT and CDR2 YNNKEL (reference sequence). Trimming removed 1 base from V and 1 base from J, with 7 bases in between.

At least ten counts were recorded for this clonotype. The chain uses TRBV30 and TRBJ1-3; D gene unclear. Germline V gene sequence: CDR1 GTSNPN, CDR2 SVGIG (reference sequence). The CDR3 spans 14 residues. Trimming pared 4 bases from V and 0 bases from J, leaving 10 bases between. DNA for the CDR3: TGTGCCTGGAACTATGATATCTCTGGAAACACCATATATTTT. This gives the protein CAWNYDISGNTIYF.

This clonotype was picked up many times. The gene calls are TRBV9 and TRBJ1-2; 8 positions match TRBD1. The V gene's germline CDR1 is SGDLS and CDR2 YYNGEE. The trim removed 4 bases at V and 3 bases at J, leaving 5 bases unmatched. This CDR3 spans 14 amino acids. CDR3 in DNA: TGTGCCAGCAGCAAGTCGACAGGGGACTATGGCTACACCTTC. Translating it yields CASSKSTGDYGYTF.

V is TRBV4-3 and J is TRBJ2-1, with D hard to call. This CDR3 spans 13 amino acids. Looked up from germline, CDR1 is LGHNA and CDR2 is YSLEER. The germline V and J ends were trimmed by 2 bases and 8 bases, with 10 bases remaining between them. CDR3 sequence (DNA): TGCGCCAGCAGCCAACGGTACAACGATGAGCAGTTCTTC. It yields the protein CASSQRYNDEQFF.